This T cell receptor beta chain was captured by sequencing in a study of identifying expanded T cells in peripheral blood. Study-wide results and caveats: Over approximately two and four weeks, about 15 and 18 clones changed, versus approximately 1.2 between replicates.

Worth noting for this clone: Antigen specificity is unknown.

Sequenced by immunoSEQ multiplex PCR; TCRdb stores in-frame clones only, minus some. The data contain just over 90,000 clones, almost 90% of them singletons. V lost 7 bases and J 2 bases, leaving 18 bases between the germline ends. Germline CDR1 is SGHTA and CDR2 is FQGNSA. CDR3 length equals 15 residues. Healthy donors had no documented immune events, such as infections, while sampled. Sequenced: blood. This receptor was taken from a person aged 18-70 years in good health. The V and J genes are TRBV7-2 and TRBJ2-7, with D possibly called TRBD1 or TRBD2 (5 bases each). CDR3 bases: TGTGCCAGCACCCAAGACGGGACCTCTACCTACGAGCAGTACTTC. Its translation: CASTQDGTSTYEQYF.